The present T cell receptor beta chain was sequenced within a study of shared clonotypes between healthy human individuals. Produced via immunoSEQ multiplex PCR; TCRdb's table is partial and in-frame only. The sample has 2 million to 3 million clones, more than 85% seen once; the top ten hold around 0.37%. Study conclusions and caveats: Across a few donors, naive CD4 shared approximately 4.5%, naive CD8 over 3%, memory CD4 roughly 2.1%, memory CD8 0.4% to 0.5%.

This clone was seen only once. The antigen is undetermined. Germline assignment: CDR1 SGHAT and CDR2 FQNNGV. This CDR3 has 15 amino acids. V was cut by 6 bases and J by 4 bases, with 18 bases left in between. The V and J genes are TRBV11-2 and TRBJ2-5, with TRBD2 as a possible D gene (5 bases). This TCR came from a man between 18 and 35 years old in good health. Some clones in this sample may be carry-over from other donors' samples. The sequenced sample was naive CD4+ T cells from PBMCs. Subset specified: CD45RA+ positively selected. The CDR3 nucleotides read TGTGCCAGCAGTAAAAAGGACGGAGGTATAGAGACCCAGTACTTC. Amino acids: CASSKKDGGIETQYF.